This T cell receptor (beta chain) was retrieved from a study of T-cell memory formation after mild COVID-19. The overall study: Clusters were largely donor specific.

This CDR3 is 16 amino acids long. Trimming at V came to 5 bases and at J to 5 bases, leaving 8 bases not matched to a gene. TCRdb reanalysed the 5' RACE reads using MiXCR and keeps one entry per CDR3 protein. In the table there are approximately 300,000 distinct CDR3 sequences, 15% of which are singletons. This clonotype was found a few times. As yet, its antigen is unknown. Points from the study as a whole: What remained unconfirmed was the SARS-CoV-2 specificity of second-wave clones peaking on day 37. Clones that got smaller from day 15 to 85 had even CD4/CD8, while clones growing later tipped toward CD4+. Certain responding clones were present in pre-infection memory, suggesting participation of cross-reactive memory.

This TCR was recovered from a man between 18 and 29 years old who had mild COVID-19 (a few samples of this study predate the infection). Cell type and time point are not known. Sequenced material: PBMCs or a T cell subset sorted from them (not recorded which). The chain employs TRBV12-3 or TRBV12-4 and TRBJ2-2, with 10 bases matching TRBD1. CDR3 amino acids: CASSTTGTGETGELFF. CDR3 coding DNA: TGTGCCAGCAGTACGACCGGGACAGGGGAGACCGGGGAGCTGTTTTTT.